This T cell receptor beta chain was captured in a study of blood T cell repertoires in COVID-19. Study at large: Spain, Italy and the United States supplied samples that represented acute and convalescent COVID-19. Sources were T cells, B-cell-depleted T cells, or PBMCs; the material itself was cDNA or gDNA.

Per germline, CDR1 ENHRY and CDR2 SYGVKD. This CDR3 comprises 15 residues. Deletions cut 2 bases from V and 3 bases from J, with 11 bases between. Per the original methods: By means of reference gene primer amplification, nucleated cell counts were estimated. TCRdb keeps only in-frame clones here, not all; method: immunoSEQ multiplex PCR. V and J calls and clone size are those listed in that table; D and trimming were worked out from the DNA. The table shows 120,000 or so clones, with under 85% occurring only once. The source material was peripheral blood. This sequence originates from a man in his 60s with acute or convalescent COVID-19. The rearrangement links TRBV10-3 to TRBJ1-5; TRBD1 is a possible D gene (5 bases). The CDR3 here is CAISEEGDANQPQHF. The CDR3 DNA follows: TGTGCCATCAGTGAGGAAGGGGATGCCAATCAGCCCCAGCATTTT.